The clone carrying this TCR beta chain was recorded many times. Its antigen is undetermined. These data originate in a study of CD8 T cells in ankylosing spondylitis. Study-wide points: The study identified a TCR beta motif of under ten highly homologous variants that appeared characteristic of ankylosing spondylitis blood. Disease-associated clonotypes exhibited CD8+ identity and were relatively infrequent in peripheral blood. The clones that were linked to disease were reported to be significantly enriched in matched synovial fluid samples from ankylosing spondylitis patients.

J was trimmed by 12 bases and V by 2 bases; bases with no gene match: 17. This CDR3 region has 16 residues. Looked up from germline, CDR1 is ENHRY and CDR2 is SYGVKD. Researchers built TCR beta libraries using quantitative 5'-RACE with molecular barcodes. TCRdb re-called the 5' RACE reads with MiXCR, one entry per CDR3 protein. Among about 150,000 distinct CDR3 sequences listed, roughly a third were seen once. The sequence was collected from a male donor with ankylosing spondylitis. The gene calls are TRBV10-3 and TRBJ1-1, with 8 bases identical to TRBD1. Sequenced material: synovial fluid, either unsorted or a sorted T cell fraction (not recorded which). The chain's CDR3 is CAISELQGALGAESFF. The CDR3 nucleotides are TGTGCCATCAGTGAGCTGCAGGGGGCACTAGGGGCTGAGTCTTTCTTT.